This T cell receptor (beta chain) was captured in a study of cytomegalovirus exposure and HLA in healthy donors. Study as a whole: Among the 350 to 400 donors who were genotyped, about 80% fell in the genetic ancestry cluster that is associated with self-reported Caucasian donors.

Turning to this clone: Its cognate antigen is unknown.

General observations from the study: TCR beta sequences reportedly predicted most subjects' HLA-A and HLA-B alleles accurately. The dataset shows that most TCR sequences were rare, while some public TCRs occurred in many donors.

Primers: 60 Vbeta forward and 13 Jbeta reverse. Some clones are missing from TCRdb's copy, which holds only in-frame ones; the method was immunoSEQ multiplex PCR. In the table there are about 85,000 clones, roughly 80% of which are singletons. The clonotype comes from a man in his fifties in good health and CMV-seropositive. The sequenced sample consisted of PBMCs.

The CDR3 DNA reads as TGTGCCAGCAGCACCACCGGGGGTAATTTAGGGCCCCAGCATTTT. This encodes CASSTTGGNLGPQHF. This rearrangement joins TRBV7-2 to TRBJ1-5, with D perhaps matching TRBD1 (5 bases). Per the germline V gene, CDR1 is SGHTA and CDR2 is FQGNSA. V was pared by 5 bases and J by 9 bases, with 20 bases between. This CDR3 contains 15 residues.